This T cell receptor beta chain was sequenced for a study of T cell clonotyping in hematopoietic cell transplantation. The study, taken as a whole, reports: Higher Inverse Simpson Index values in graft donor and pretransplant recipient predicted broader posttransplant TCR diversity. Recipient TCR diversity dropped after transplant; expanded clonotypes rose from day 30 to 180. At the given depth, recipient repertoires were over 95% de novo clonotypes.

On this clone itself: What it recognizes is unknown.

V was clipped by 1 base and J by 0 bases; unmatched bases: 2. CDR1 and CDR2 from the germline V gene are SGHVS and FQNEAQ. CDR3 length equals 15 residues. The method was immunoSEQ multiplex PCR; TCRdb's version includes in-frame clones alone and lacks a portion of them. The sample holds fewer than 70,000 clones, 94% seen once. The sequence came from a man aged 50 to 59 in good health. Some clones in this sample may be carry-over from other donors' samples. The sample taken for sequencing was peripheral blood mononuclear cells. The J gene is TRBJ2-5, the V gene TRBV7-8; 7 nucleotides line up with TRBD2. Written as DNA, the CDR3 is TGTGCCAGCAGCTTAGTGGGGGGGAACCAAGAGACCCAGTACTTC. Protein product: CASSLVGGNQETQYF. The whole variable domain, remainder taken from reference TRBV7-8 and TRBJ2-5, is GAGVSQSPRYKVAKRGQDVALRCDPISGHVSLFWYQQALGQGPEFLTYFQNEAQLDKSGLPSDRFFAERPEGSVSTLKIQRTQQEDSAVYLCASSLVGGNQETQYFGPGTRLLVL.